This entry concerns a single TCR beta chain. The antigen is undetermined. A second PCR of 7 to 11 cycles used a sample-barcoded 5' primer and a J-beta primer mix. Each cDNA molecule, via a template-switch adaptor with 12 random nucleotides, was tagged. All samples yielded 3 million or more CDR3-containing paired-end reads. TCRdb re-called the 5' RACE reads through MiXCR, storing one row per CDR3 protein. The data contain approximately 1,100,000 distinct CDR3 sequences, 35% to 50% of them singletons. This sample stems from a study of blood T cells in healthy people across ages. Study-wide findings and caveats: PBMCs left unsorted prevented a conclusive naive versus antigen-experienced comparison.

J was trimmed by 0 bases and V by 5 bases; bases with no gene match: 18. The CDR3 is 19 residues long. Germline V gene data show CDR1 as SNHLY and CDR2 as FYNNEI. The source is a woman aged 60 to 75 in good health. The specimen was blood. The chain recombines TRBV2 with TRBJ1-1, with 7 bases fitting TRBD1. The CDR3 DNA reads TGTGCCAGCAGTCTCCCGGGACAGTCGAAGGGGGGATTGAACACTGAAGCTTTCTTT. Translating it yields CASSLPGQSKGGLNTEAFF. Full variable domain (remainder filled in from reference TRBV2 and TRBJ1-1): EPEVTQTPSHQVTQMGQEVILRCVPISNHLYFYWYRQILGQKVEFLVSFYNNEISEKSEIFDDQFSVERPDGSNFTLKIRSTKLEDSAMYFCASSLPGQSKGGLNTEAFFGQGTRLTVV.